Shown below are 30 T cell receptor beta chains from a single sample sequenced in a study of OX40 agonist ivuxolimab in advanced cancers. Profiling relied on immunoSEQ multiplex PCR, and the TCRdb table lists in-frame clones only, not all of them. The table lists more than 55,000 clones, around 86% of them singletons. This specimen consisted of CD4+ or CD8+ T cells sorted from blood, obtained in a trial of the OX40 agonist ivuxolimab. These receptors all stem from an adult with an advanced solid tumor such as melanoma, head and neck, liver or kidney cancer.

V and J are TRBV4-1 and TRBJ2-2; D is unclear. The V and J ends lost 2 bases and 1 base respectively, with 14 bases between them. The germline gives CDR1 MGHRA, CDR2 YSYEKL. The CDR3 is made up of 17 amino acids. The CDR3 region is CASSQLDLGLNTGELFF. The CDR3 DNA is TGCGCCAGCAGCCAACTTGACTTGGGGTTGAACACCGGGGAGCTGTTTTTT.

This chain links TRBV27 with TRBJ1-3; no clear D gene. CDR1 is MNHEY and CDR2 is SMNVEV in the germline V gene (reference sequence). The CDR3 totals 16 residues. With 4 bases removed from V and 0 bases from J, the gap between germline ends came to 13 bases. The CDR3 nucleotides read TGTGCCAGCAGTTCATTTCGGCCTTTCTCTGGAAACACCATATATTTT. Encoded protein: CASSSFRPFSGNTIYF.

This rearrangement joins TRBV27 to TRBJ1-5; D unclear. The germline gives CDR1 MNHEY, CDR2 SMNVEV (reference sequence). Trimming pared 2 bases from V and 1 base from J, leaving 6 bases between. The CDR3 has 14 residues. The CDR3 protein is CASSLGWSNQPQHF. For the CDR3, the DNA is TGTGCCAGCAGTTTAGGGTGGAGCAATCAGCCCCAGCATTTT.

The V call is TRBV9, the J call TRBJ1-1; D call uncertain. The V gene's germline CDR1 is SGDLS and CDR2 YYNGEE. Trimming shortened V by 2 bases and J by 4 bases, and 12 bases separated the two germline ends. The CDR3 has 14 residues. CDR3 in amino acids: CASSVLLEGTEAFF. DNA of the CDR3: TGTGCCAGCAGCGTGCTTCTGGAAGGCACTGAAGCTTTCTTT.

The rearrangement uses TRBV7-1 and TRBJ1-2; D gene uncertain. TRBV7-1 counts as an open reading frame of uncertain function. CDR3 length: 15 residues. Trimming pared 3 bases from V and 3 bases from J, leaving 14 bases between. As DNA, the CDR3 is TGTGCCAGCAGCTCGGCCTCCCTCCAGGACTATGGCTACACCTTC. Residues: CASSSASLQDYGYTF.

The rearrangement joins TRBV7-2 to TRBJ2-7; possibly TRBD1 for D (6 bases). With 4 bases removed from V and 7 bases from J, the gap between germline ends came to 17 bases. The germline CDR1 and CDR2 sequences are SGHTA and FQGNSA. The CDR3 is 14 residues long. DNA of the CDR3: TGTGCCAGCAGCTCCCTGACAGGAAAAAAGGAGCAGTACTTC. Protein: CASSSLTGKKEQYF.

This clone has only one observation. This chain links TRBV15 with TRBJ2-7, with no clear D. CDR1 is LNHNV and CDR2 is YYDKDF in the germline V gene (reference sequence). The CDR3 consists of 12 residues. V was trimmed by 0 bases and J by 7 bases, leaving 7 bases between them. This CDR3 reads CATSRDVREQYF. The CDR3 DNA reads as TGTGCCACCAGCAGAGATGTGCGGGAGCAGTACTTC.

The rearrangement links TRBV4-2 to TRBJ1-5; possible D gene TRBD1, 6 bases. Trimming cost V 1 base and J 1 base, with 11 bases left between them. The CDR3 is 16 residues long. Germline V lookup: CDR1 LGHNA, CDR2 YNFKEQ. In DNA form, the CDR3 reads TGTGCCAGCAGCCAAGCATGGGGGCAAAGCAATCAGCCCCAGCATTTT. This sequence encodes CASSQAWGQSNQPQHF.

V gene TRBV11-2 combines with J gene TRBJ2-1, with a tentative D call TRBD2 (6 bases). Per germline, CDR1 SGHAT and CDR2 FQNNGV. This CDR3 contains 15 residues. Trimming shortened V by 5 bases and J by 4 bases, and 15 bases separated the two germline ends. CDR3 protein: CASSVVGLFYNEQFF. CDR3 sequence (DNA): TGTGCCAGCAGCGTGGTGGGACTTTTTTACAATGAGCAGTTCTTC.

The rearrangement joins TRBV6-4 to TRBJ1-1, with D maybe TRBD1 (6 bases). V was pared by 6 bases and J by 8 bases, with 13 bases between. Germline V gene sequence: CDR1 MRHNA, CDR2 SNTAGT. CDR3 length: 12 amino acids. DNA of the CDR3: TGTGCCAGCAGAGCAGGGGAATCGGAAGCTTTCTTT. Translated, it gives CASRAGESEAFF.

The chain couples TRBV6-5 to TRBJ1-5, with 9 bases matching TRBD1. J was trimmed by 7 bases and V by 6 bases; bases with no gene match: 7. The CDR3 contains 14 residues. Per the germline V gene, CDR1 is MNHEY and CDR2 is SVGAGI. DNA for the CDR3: TGTGCCAGCAGCCCCTCGGACAGGGGACAGCCCCAGCATTTT. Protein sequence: CASSPSDRGQPQHF.

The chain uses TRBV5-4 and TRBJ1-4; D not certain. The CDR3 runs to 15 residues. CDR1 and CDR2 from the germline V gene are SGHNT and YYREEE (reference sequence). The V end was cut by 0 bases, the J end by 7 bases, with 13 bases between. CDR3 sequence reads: CASSLDPSEGEKLFF. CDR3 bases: TGTGCCAGCAGCTTGGACCCCTCGGAAGGTGAAAAACTGTTTTTT.

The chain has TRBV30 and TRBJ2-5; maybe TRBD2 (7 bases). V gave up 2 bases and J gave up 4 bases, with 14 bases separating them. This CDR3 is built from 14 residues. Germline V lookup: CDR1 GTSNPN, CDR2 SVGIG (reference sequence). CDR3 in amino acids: CAWSRGGAGETQYF. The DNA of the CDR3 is TGTGCCTGGAGTAGGGGGGGGGCAGGAGAGACCCAGTACTTC.

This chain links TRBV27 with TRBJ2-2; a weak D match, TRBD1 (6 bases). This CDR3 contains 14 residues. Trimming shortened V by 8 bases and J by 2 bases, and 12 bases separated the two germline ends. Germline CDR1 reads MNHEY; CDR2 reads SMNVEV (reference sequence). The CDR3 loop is CASSGTRNTGELFF. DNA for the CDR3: TGTGCCAGCTCTGGGACACGAAACACCGGGGAGCTGTTTTTT.

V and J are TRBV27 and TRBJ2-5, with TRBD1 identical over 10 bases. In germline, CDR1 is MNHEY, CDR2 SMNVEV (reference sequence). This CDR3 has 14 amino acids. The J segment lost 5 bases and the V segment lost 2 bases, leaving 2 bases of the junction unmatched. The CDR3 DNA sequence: TGTGCCAGCAGTTTACGGACAGGGGGGGAGACCCAGTACTTC. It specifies CASSLRTGGETQYF.

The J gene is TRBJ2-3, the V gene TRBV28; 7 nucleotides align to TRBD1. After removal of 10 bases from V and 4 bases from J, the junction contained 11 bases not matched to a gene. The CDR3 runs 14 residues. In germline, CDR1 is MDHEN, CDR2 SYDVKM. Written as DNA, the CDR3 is TGTGCCACCCACCAAAAGGGGGCGGCAGATACGCAGTATTTT. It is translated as CATHQKGAADTQYF.

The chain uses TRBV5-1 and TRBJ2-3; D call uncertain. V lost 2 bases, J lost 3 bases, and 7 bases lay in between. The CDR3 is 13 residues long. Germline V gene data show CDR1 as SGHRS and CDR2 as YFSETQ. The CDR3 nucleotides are TGCGCCAGCAGCTTAATGGGTACAGATACGCAGTATTTT. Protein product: CASSLMGTDTQYF.

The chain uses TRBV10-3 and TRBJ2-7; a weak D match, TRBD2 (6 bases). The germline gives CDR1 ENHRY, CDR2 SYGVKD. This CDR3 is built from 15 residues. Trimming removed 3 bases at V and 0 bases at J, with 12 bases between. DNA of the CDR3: TGTGCCATCAGTGACCTCGACGGGAGCTCCTACGAGCAGTACTTC. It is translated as CAISDLDGSSYEQYF.

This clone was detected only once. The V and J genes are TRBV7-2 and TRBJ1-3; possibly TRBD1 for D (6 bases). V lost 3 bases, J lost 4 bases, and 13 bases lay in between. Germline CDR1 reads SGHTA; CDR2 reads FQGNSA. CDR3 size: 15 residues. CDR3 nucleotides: TGTGCCAGCAGCTTGGACAGTCCAAGGGGAAACACCATATATTTT. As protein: CASSLDSPRGNTIYF. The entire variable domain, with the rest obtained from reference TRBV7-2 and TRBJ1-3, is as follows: GAGVSQSPSNKVTEKGKDVELRCDPISGHTALYWYRQSLGQGLEFLIYFQGNSAPDKSGLPSDRFSAERTGGSVSTLTIQRTQQEDSAVYLCASSLDSPRGNTIYFGEGSWLTVV.

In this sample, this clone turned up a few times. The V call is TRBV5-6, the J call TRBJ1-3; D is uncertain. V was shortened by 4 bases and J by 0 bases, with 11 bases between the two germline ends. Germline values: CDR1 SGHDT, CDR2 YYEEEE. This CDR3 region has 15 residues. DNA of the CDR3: TGTGCCAGCAGCCCCGCCACCGGCTCTGGAAACACCATATATTTT. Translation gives CASSPATGSGNTIYF.

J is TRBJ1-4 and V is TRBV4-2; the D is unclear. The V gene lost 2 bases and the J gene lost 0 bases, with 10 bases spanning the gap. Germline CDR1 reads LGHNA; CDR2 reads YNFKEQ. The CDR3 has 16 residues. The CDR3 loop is CASSQKSPATNEKLFF. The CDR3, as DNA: TGTGCCAGCAGCCAAAAAAGTCCTGCAACTAATGAAAAACTGTTTTTT.

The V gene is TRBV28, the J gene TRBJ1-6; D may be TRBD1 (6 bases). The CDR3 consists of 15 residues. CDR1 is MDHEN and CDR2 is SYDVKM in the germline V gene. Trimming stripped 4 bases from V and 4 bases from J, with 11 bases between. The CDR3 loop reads CASSSRTEYNSPLHF. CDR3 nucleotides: TGTGCCAGCAGTTCCCGGACAGAATATAATTCACCCCTCCACTTT.

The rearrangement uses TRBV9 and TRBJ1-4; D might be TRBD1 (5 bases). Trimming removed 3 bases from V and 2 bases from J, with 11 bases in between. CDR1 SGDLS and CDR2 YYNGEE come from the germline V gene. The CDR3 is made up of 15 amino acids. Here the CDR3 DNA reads TGTGCCAGCAGCGCCTTGGGGGAGACTAATGAAAAACTGTTTTTT. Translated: CASSALGETNEKLFF.

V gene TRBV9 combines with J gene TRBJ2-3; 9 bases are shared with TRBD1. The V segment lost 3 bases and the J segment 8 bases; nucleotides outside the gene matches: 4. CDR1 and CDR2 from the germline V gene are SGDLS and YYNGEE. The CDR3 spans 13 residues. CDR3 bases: TGTGCCAGCAGCGAACGGACAGGGGTTACGCAGTATTTT. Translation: CASSERTGVTQYF.

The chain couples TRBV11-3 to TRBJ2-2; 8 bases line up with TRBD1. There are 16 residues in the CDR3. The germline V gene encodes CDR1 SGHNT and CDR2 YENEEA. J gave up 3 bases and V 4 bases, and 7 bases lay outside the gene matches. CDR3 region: CASSSRQGRDTGELFF. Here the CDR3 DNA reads TGTGCCAGCAGCTCGCGACAGGGGCGGGACACCGGGGAGCTGTTTTTT.

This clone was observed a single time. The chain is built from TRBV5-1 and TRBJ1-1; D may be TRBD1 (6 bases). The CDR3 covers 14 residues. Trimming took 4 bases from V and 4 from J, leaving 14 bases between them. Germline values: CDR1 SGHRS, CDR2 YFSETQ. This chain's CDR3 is CASSPSGTTTEAFF. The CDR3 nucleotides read TGCGCCAGCAGCCCCTCGGGGACAACCACTGAAGCTTTCTTT.

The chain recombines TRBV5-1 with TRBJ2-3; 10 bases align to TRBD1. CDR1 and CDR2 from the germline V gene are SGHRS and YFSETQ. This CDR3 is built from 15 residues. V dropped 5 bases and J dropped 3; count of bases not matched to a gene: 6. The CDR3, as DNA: TGCGCCAGCAGTCAGGACAGGGGGATGACAGATACGCAGTATTTT. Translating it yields CASSQDRGMTDTQYF.

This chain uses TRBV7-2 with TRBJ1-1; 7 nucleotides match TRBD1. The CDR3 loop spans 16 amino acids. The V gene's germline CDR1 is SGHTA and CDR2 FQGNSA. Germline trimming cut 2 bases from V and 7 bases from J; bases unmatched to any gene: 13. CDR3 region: CASSLPRQGRGVEAFF. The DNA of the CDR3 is TGTGCCAGCAGCTTACCGAGACAGGGCCGTGGGGTTGAAGCTTTCTTT.

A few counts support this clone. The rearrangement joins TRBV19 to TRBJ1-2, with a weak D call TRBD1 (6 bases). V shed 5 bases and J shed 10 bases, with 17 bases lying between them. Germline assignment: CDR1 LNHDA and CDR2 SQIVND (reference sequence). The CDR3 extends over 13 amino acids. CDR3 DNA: TGTGCCAGTAGTCCCCTCCGGACAGATTCCTACACCTTC. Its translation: CASSPLRTDSYTF.

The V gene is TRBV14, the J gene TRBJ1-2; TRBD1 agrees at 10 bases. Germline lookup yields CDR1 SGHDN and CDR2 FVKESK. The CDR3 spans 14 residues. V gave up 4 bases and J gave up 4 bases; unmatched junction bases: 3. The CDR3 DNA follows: TGTGCCAGCAGCCCGGACAGGGGGGTCTATGGCTACACCTTC. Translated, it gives CASSPDRGVYGYTF.